What follows describes a single T cell receptor (beta chain). This sample is part of a study of cytomegalovirus exposure and HLA in healthy donors. For the study at large: The use of the same platform for the 130 or so validation repertoires and the roughly 680 first-cohort repertoires was reported by a later analysis.

The CDR3 covers 14 residues. Trimming stripped 1 base from V and 1 base from J, with 8 bases between. Germline values: CDR1 KGHSH, CDR2 LQKENI. Profiled with immunoSEQ multiplex PCR; TCRdb holds only in-frame clones, not every one. The sample has about 180,000 clones; roughly 85% are singletons. The gene calls are TRBV18 and TRBJ2-7; perhaps TRBD1 as D (5 bases). The sequence came from a man aged 18 to 30 in good health and CMV-seropositive. Sequenced: PBMCs. The CDR3 region is CASSPQDTSYEQYF. In nucleotides, the CDR3 is TGTGCCAGCTCACCACAGGACACGTCCTACGAGCAGTACTTC.